A single TCR beta chain is shown here with its context. Its antigen remains unknown. 60 Vbeta and 13 Jbeta primers were used in PCR. Sequenced by immunoSEQ multiplex PCR; TCRdb stores in-frame clones only, minus some. The profile shows approximately 32,000 clones, 85% to 95% of them singletons. The CDR3 spans 15 residues. Trimming removed 6 bases from V and 4 bases from J, with 16 bases in between. Germline CDR1 MNHEY, CDR2 SMNVEV (reference sequence). The sample belongs to a study of cytomegalovirus exposure and HLA in healthy donors. Study-level points and caveats: CMV serostatus was the sole immune exposure data available.

J is TRBJ2-1 and V is TRBV27; TRBD2 might be the D (7 bases). The sequenced sample consisted of PBMCs. The origin of this receptor is a woman between 18 and 30 years old in good health and CMV-seronegative. The CDR3 DNA follows: TGTGCCAGCAGCCTGGAGGGGGAGGGTTACAATGAGCAGTTCTTC. Its translation is CASSLEGEGYNEQFF.